This entry lists 15 T cell receptor beta chains sequenced from one sample in a study of prognosis after radiotherapy for stage I lung cancer. TCR beta CDR3 was amplified from genomic DNA by two-round multiplex PCR. First-round PCR, the initial amplification, used primers specific to each TRBV and TRBJ gene. TCRdb itself ran the multiplex PCR reads through MiXCR, one entry per CDR3 protein. The sample contains tens of thousands of distinct CDR3 sequences, around 22% of which appear only once. The specimen was PBMCs, collected before or after stereotactic body radiation therapy (not recorded which). All receptors derive from a donor of 50 years or more with non-small cell lung cancer.

This chain links TRBV12-3 or TRBV12-4 with TRBJ2-1, with 7 bases that match TRBD1. This CDR3 is 12 amino acids long. V lost 6 bases to trimming and J lost 8 bases; unmatched junction nucleotides: 4. The CDR3: CASRTGSDEQFF. The CDR3 DNA sequence: TGTGCCAGCAGGACAGGGTCCGATGAGCAGTTCTTC.

For this clonotype: A much larger clone sits a single nucleotide away, making a read error possible. This sequence joins TRBV7-9 and TRBJ1-4; D is unclear. The germline V gene has CDR1 SEHNR and CDR2 FQNEAQ (reference sequence). The CDR3 runs 16 residues. V lost 5 bases to trimming and J lost 0 bases, with 13 bases between them. For the CDR3, the DNA is TGTGCCAGCAGCGCACAGACATCCGCAACTAATGAAAAACTGTTTTTT. This translates into CASSAQTSATNEKLFF.

This clonotype occurred many times. The chain links TRBV19 to TRBJ1-5, with D tentatively TRBD1 (6 bases). Germline V lookup: CDR1 LNHDA, CDR2 SQIVND (reference sequence). V was pared by 5 bases and J by 3 bases, with 17 bases between. CDR3 size: 16 residues. The CDR3, as DNA: TGTGCCAGTAGTCCCCCTCAGGGGCTCCTCAATCAGCCCCAGCATTTT. This encodes CASSPPQGLLNQPQHF.

This chain joins TRBV6-2 or TRBV6-3 and TRBJ2-5; D unresolved. The germline gives CDR1 MNHEY, CDR2 SVGEGT. The CDR3 covers 13 residues. Trimming shortened V by 2 bases and J by 4 bases, and 8 bases separated the two germline ends. CDR3 coding DNA: TGTGCCAGCAGTTACGCCTCCCGAGAGACCCAGTACTTC. This encodes CASSYASRETQYF.

This clonotype has ten or more counts. The chain joins TRBV28 to TRBJ1-3, with D possibly being TRBD1 (5 bases). Germline V gene sequence: CDR1 MDHEN, CDR2 SYDVKM. The CDR3 contains 16 residues. The ends were cut back, 4 bases at V and 1 base at J, with 14 bases in the middle. The CDR3 sequence is CASSSPLGGSGNTIYF. CDR3 DNA sequence: TGTGCCAGCAGTTCCCCCTTGGGGGGTTCTGGAAACACCATATATTTT.

This chain connects TRBV6-2 or TRBV6-3 to TRBJ1-1; no clear D gene. The CDR3 extends over 16 amino acids. Germline values: CDR1 MNHEY, CDR2 SVGEGT. CDR3 residues: CARSSVSWRMNTEAFF. CDR3 nucleotides: TGTGCAAGAAGTAGCGTTTCTTGGCGGATGAACACTGAAGCTTTCTTT.

This clonotype was found a few times. The chain links TRBV5-1 to TRBJ2-1, with D tentatively TRBD2 (7 bases). This CDR3 has 14 amino acids. V gave up 6 bases and J gave up 5 bases, with 15 bases separating them. Germline V gene sequence: CDR1 SGHRS, CDR2 YFSETQ. CDR3 in amino acids: CASMRGGADNEQFF. CDR3 nucleotide sequence: TGCGCCAGCATGAGGGGGGGGGCGGACAATGAGCAGTTCTTC.

This clonotype is medium-sized by share. CDR3 bases: TGCAGTGCCTCAGAATCTGGGGGTGCGGACGAGCAGTACTTC. Translated: CSASESGGADEQYF. The chain links TRBV20-1 to TRBJ2-7; D is tentatively TRBD1 or TRBD2 (5 bases each). The CDR3 totals 14 residues. Deletions cut 6 bases from V and 5 bases from J, with 20 bases between. Germline V lookup: CDR1 DFQATT, CDR2 SNEGSKA (reference sequence).

The chain couples TRBV28 to TRBJ2-1, with 9 bases lining up with TRBD2. The V gene end was trimmed by 6 bases and the J gene end by 5 bases; junction bases not matched to a gene: 5. This CDR3 spans 14 amino acids. Germline V CDR1 and CDR2: MDHEN, SYDVKM. This CDR3 reads CASRSGLANNEQFF. The CDR3 region has the DNA TGTGCCAGCAGATCGGGACTAGCCAACAATGAGCAGTTCTTC.

At least ten counts were recorded for this clonotype. The V call is TRBV7-9, the J call TRBJ1-2; D possibly corresponds to TRBD1 (5 bases). The CDR3 contains 14 residues. Germline V gene lookup returns CDR1 SEHNR and CDR2 FQNEAQ (reference sequence). V was trimmed by 1 base and J by 5 bases, leaving 11 bases between them. The CDR3 here is CASSLDGAGYGYTF. The CDR3 nucleotides read TGTGCCAGCAGCTTAGACGGGGCCGGGTATGGCTACACCTTC.

This clonotype was seen ten or more times. The chain uses TRBV12-3 or TRBV12-4 and TRBJ1-2; D is perhaps TRBD1 (5 bases). The CDR3 sequence is 16 residues long. V was shortened by 6 bases and J by 0 bases, with 17 bases between the two germline ends. CDR3 amino acids: CASSHRRELSNYGYTF. The CDR3 DNA reads as TGTGCCAGCAGCCACAGGAGGGAACTATCTAACTATGGCTACACCTTC.

The chain recombines TRBV28 with TRBJ2-7, with TRBD2 identical over 7 bases. CDR1 MDHEN and CDR2 SYDVKM come from the germline V gene. This CDR3 has 18 residues. The ends lost 5 bases at V and 0 bases at J; junction bases unmatched: 16. The CDR3: CASSLPWGSGEGSYEQYF. CDR3 nucleotide sequence: TGTGCCAGCAGTCTGCCCTGGGGGTCGGGGGAGGGCTCCTACGAGCAGTACTTC.

The table lists this clonotype with many counts. The V and J genes are TRBV7-9 and TRBJ2-3; 9 bases fit TRBD2. The CDR3 totals 17 residues. The ends lost 4 bases at V and 4 bases at J; junction bases unmatched: 12. Germline V gives CDR1 SEHNR, CDR2 FQNEAQ (reference sequence). CDR3 DNA: TGTGCCAGCAGCTCCGGGGCGGCTAGCGGGAAGGCAGATACGCAGTATTTT. Encoded protein: CASSSGAASGKADTQYF. Full variable domain (remainder filled in from reference TRBV7-9 and TRBJ2-3): DTGVSQNPRHKITKRGQNVTFRCDPISEHNRLYWYRQTLGQGPEFLTYFQNEAQLEKSRLLSDRFSAERPKGSFSTLEIQRTEQGDSAMYLCASSSGAASGKADTQYFGPGTRLTVL.

As concerns this clonotype: A far larger clone is only one base removed, so a read error is likely. The chain employs TRBV6-4 and TRBJ2-2; no clear D. Per the germline V gene, CDR1 is MRHNA and CDR2 is SNTAGT. V lost 5 bases and J 2 bases, leaving 18 bases between the germline ends. The CDR3 contains 17 residues. CDR3 sequence (DNA): TGTGCCAGCAGTTTTGACGTTTTTGGGCTTAACACCGGGGAGCTGTTTTTT. Protein: CASSFDVFGLNTGELFF.

This clonotype has only one observation. This rearrangement joins TRBV6-2 or TRBV6-3 to TRBJ2-1, with D perhaps given as TRBD1 or TRBD2 (5 bases each). Trimming removed 7 bases at V and 7 bases at J, with 23 bases between. The CDR3 has 16 residues. Per germline, CDR1 MNHEY and CDR2 SVGEGT. This CDR3 is CASIKGVGVIPNEQFF. The CDR3 bases are TGTGCCAGCATCAAAGGGGTGGGGGTTATCCCAAATGAGCAGTTCTTC.